The 12 T cell receptor beta chains listed next were all sequenced from one sample in a study of CD8 T cells in ankylosing spondylitis. Study-wide results and caveats: Fewer than ten highly homologous variants made up a TCR beta motif, and this motif appeared characteristic of ankylosing spondylitis blood.

Each CDR3 protein gets one entry after TCRdb re-called the 5' RACE reads with MiXCR. Among more than 650,000 distinct CDR3 sequences listed, around 11% were seen once. For these TCRs, the target antigens are not known. Sequencing was performed on blood, either unsorted or a sorted T cell fraction (not recorded which). The receptors stem from a male donor with ankylosing spondylitis.

The V gene is TRBV6-2 or TRBV6-3, the J gene TRBJ2-1; D remains ambiguous. Germline V lookup: CDR1 MNHEY, CDR2 SVGEGT. The CDR3 is 14 residues long. V was trimmed by 6 bases and J by 2 bases, leaving 11 bases between them. This CDR3 is CASRPRRTYNEQFF. CDR3 sequence (DNA): TGTGCCAGCAGGCCGAGGCGAACCTACAATGAGCAGTTCTTC.

This clonotype was detected a few times. One junction end does not reproduce the germline sequence, and a read error may be involved. J is TRBJ1-5 and V is TRBV7-7; a weak D match, TRBD1 (5 bases). The CDR3 is 13 amino acids. Germline values: CDR1 SSHAT, CDR2 FNYEAQ (reference sequence). The CDR3 is CASSLGVDQPQHF. The CDR3 DNA is TGTGCTAGCAGCTTAGGGGTCGATCAGCCCCAGCATTTT.

The chain carries TRBV5-1 and TRBJ2-7, with D unresolved. This CDR3 is built from 13 residues. The germline gives CDR1 SGHRS, CDR2 YFSETQ. Between the trimmed V and J ends, which lost 1 base and 5 bases, there was a span of 10 bases. Here the CDR3 DNA reads TGCGCCAGCAGCTTGAATCGCGGTCACGAGCAGTACTTC. Amino acids: CASSLNRGHEQYF.

CDR3 nucleotides: TGTGCCAGCAGCCGCCTAAAGCGGGGGGGATTAGATACGCAGTATTTT. It specifies CASSRLKRGGLDTQYF. The rearrangement joins TRBV7-2 to TRBJ2-3; 10 bases map to TRBD2. The CDR3 sequence is 16 residues long. Germline V gene data show CDR1 as SGHTA and CDR2 as FQGNSA. V lost 5 bases to trimming and J lost 5 bases; unmatched junction nucleotides: 10.

This clonotype was seen at least ten times. The chain has TRBV7-9 and TRBJ1-1, with 7 bases that match TRBD1. The CDR3 loop spans 15 amino acids. V was pared by 3 bases and J by 0 bases, with 4 bases of the junction left unmatched. Germline assignment: CDR1 SEHNR and CDR2 FQNEAQ (reference sequence). The CDR3 bases are TGTGCCAGCAGCTTTGGAGACAGGGTGAACACTGAAGCTTTCTTT. This encodes CASSFGDRVNTEAFF.

This clonotype has a handful of counts. This chain joins TRBV11-2 and TRBJ2-5; the D gene is possibly TRBD1 (6 bases). This CDR3 spans 15 amino acids. Germline CDR1 and CDR2: SGHAT and FQNNGV. Trimming took off 5 bases at V and 4 bases at J, with 17 bases between the two ends. The CDR3 coding sequence is TGTGCCAGCAGCCGGGGAACAGGGTTTGGAGAGACCCAGTACTTC. This translates into CASSRGTGFGETQYF.

This clonotype turned up a few times. The J gene is TRBJ2-1, the V gene TRBV6-5, with D perhaps matching TRBD2 (5 bases). Germline V gene data show CDR1 as MNHEY and CDR2 as SVGAGI. Trimming took off 5 bases at V and 2 bases at J, with 10 bases between the two ends. CDR3 size: 14 residues. CDR3 loop: CASSTTSTYNEQFF. In DNA, the CDR3 is TGTGCCAGCAGTACTACTAGTACCTACAATGAGCAGTTCTTC.

This chain connects TRBV5-1 to TRBJ2-7; TRBD2 aligns across 15 bases. The CDR3 spans 18 residues. V shed 4 bases and J 5 bases; nucleotides not matched to a gene: 13. The germline gives CDR1 SGHRS, CDR2 YFSETQ. This CDR3 reads CASSLWTSGRASPHEQYF. DNA of the CDR3: TGCGCCAGCAGCCTCTGGACTAGCGGGAGGGCCAGCCCCCACGAGCAGTACTTC. Full variable domain (rest looked up from reference TRBV5-1 and TRBJ2-7): KAGVTQTPRYLIKTRGQQVTLSCSPISGHRSVSWYQQTPGQGLQFLFEYFSETQRNKGNFPGRFSGRQFSNSRSEMNVSTLELGDSALYLCASSLWTSGRASPHEQYFGPGTRLTVT.

This clonotype was detected only a few times. The CDR3 is CASVGGPGNTEAFF. CDR3 bases: TGTGCCAGCGTCGGGGGGCCCGGGAACACTGAAGCTTTCTTT. The J gene is TRBJ1-1, the V gene TRBV6-1; D might be TRBD1 (6 bases). The germline V gene has CDR1 MNHNS and CDR2 SASEGT. V dropped 8 bases and J dropped 1 base, with 14 bases sitting between them. CDR3 length: 14 residues.

The chain couples TRBV20-1 to TRBJ2-1, with D hard to call. Trimming took 0 bases from V and 2 from J, leaving 14 bases between them. The CDR3 contains 16 residues. Germline V lookup: CDR1 DFQATT, CDR2 SNEGSKA (reference sequence). CDR3 sequence: CSARDPGGKAYNEQFF. As DNA, the CDR3 is TGCAGTGCTAGAGATCCTGGTGGGAAGGCCTACAATGAGCAGTTCTTC.

This clonotype has a handful of counts. The chain joins TRBV12-3 or TRBV12-4 to TRBJ2-7; D possibly matches TRBD1 or TRBD2 (5 bases each). Trimming shortened V by 6 bases and J by 7 bases, and 16 bases separated the two germline ends. The CDR3 has 13 amino acids. The chain's CDR3 is CASRTGTHGEQYF. The CDR3 DNA reads TGTGCCAGCAGGACCGGGACCCACGGGGAGCAGTACTTC.

The chain joins TRBV24-1 to TRBJ2-7; D is unresolved. This CDR3 contains 15 residues. Germline V gives CDR1 KGHDR, CDR2 SFDVKD. V lost 2 bases to trimming and J lost 6 bases, with 16 bases between them. CDR3 bases: TGTGCCACCAGTGATTCCCACCCCGATACGTCCGAGCAGTACTTC. It encodes CATSDSHPDTSEQYF.